This is a list of T cell receptor beta chains from one sample in a study of T cells in Graves' hyperthyroidism and ophthalmopathy. One entry per CDR3 protein results from TCRdb running MiXCR on the multiplex PCR reads. The table includes about 380,000 distinct CDR3 sequences, about 14% detected once. The specimen sequenced was blood. Receptors were obtained from a woman aged 25 to 39 with Graves' ophthalmopathy. CDR3s include the opening cysteine and the closing phenylalanine or tryptophan. The D gene is left open where the match is weak. Only some rows state a clone size, as once, few, many or a class for expanded clones.

clone size: -
D gene: -
V gene: TRBV6-1
J gene: TRBJ1-2
CDR3 protein: CASRVAGGGNYGYTF
CDR3 DNA: TGTGCCAGCAGGGTCGCGGGGGGCGGTAACTATGGCTACACCTTC

clone size: many
D gene: -
V gene: TRBV2
J gene: TRBJ1-3
CDR3 protein: CASSDRWRQDGNTIYF
CDR3 DNA: TGTGCCAGCAGTGATCGCTGGCGGCAGGACGGAAACACCATATATTTT

clone size: -
D gene: -
V gene: TRBV9
J gene: TRBJ2-3
CDR3 protein: CASSVALGSYGLQSTDTQYF
CDR3 DNA: TGTGCCAGCAGCGTAGCACTGGGCTCTTATGGACTGCAATCCACAGATACGCAGTATTTT

clone size: many
D gene: TRBD1
V gene: TRBV20-1
J gene: TRBJ1-5
CDR3 protein: CSARTGERYQPQHF
CDR3 DNA: TGCAGTGCTAGAACAGGGGAGAGGTATCAGCCCCAGCATTTT

clone size: many
D gene: -
V gene: TRBV30
J gene: TRBJ1-5
CDR3 protein: CAWSVGTFNDQPQHF
CDR3 DNA: TGTGCCTGGAGTGTTGGGACATTTAATGATCAGCCCCAGCATTTT

clone size: -
D gene: TRBD2
V gene: TRBV2
J gene: TRBJ2-1
CDR3 protein: CARAGGNEQFF
CDR3 DNA: TGTGCCAGGGCGGGGGGGAATGAGCAGTTCTTC

clone size: few
D gene: -
V gene: TRBV20-1
J gene: TRBJ2-5
CDR3 protein: CSARDQGGAGETQYF
CDR3 DNA: TGCAGTGCTAGAGATCAAGGAGGAGCGGGAGAGACCCAGTACTTC

clone size: many
D gene: TRBD1
V gene: TRBV5-6
J gene: TRBJ2-3
CDR3 protein: CASTRTGTGVSDTQYF
CDR3 DNA: TGTGCCAGCACCCGCACCGGGACAGGGGTTTCAGATACGCAGTATTTT

clone size: -
D gene: TRBD1
V gene: TRBV2
J gene: TRBJ2-5
CDR3 protein: CASSVGQGGQPQETQHF
CDR3 DNA: TGTGCCAGCAGTGTAGGACAGGGAGGACAGCCCCAAGAGACCCAGCACTTC

clone size: many
D gene: -
V gene: TRBV5-1
J gene: TRBJ1-5
CDR3 protein: CASSLTDPGNQPQHF
CDR3 DNA: TGCGCCAGCAGCTTGACCGACCCAGGAAATCAGCCCCAGCATTTT

clone size: -
D gene: -
V gene: TRBV5-1
J gene: TRBJ1-4
CDR3 protein: CASSTQPGLVDEKLFF
CDR3 DNA: TGCGCCAGCAGCACCCAGCCGGGTCTAGTGGATGAAAAACTGTTTTTT

clone size: -
D gene: -
V gene: TRBV19
J gene: TRBJ1-2
CDR3 protein: CASRGSWTAYGYTF
CDR3 DNA: TGTGCCAGTAGGGGCAGTTGGACAGCCTATGGCTACACCTTC

clone size: -
D gene: TRBD1
V gene: TRBV5-6
J gene: TRBJ1-1
CDR3 protein: CASSQSGTGLNTEAFF
CDR3 DNA: TGTGCCAGCAGCCAAAGTGGGACAGGGCTTAACACTGAAGCTTTCTTT

clone size: many
D gene: TRBD1
V gene: TRBV29-1
J gene: TRBJ2-7
CDR3 protein: CSGRTGFRGEQYF
CDR3 DNA: TGCAGTGGCCGGACAGGGTTCCGGGGCGAGCAGTACTTC

clone size: few
D gene: -
V gene: TRBV2
J gene: TRBJ2-5
CDR3 protein: CASSDVREPKGETQYF
CDR3 DNA: TGTGCCAGCAGTGACGTCAGGGAGCCCAAAGGAGAGACCCAGTACTTC

clone size: many
D gene: TRBD1
V gene: TRBV20-1
J gene: TRBJ1-2
CDR3 protein: CSPPTGDEYGYTF
CDR3 DNA: TGCAGTCCACCGACAGGGGATGAGTATGGCTACACCTTC

clone size: once
D gene: TRBD2
V gene: TRBV7-2
J gene: TRBJ2-5
CDR3 protein: CASSKPGLAGAQETQYF
CDR3 DNA: TGTGCCAGCAGCAAGCCGGGACTAGCGGGGGCCCAAGAGACCCAGTACTTC

clone size: many
D gene: -
V gene: TRBV5-1
J gene: TRBJ2-7
CDR3 protein: CASSLAGGAPNYEQYF
CDR3 DNA: TGCGCCAGCAGCTTGGCCGGGGGAGCACCCAACTACGAGCAGTACTTC

clone size: -
D gene: -
V gene: TRBV5-1
J gene: TRBJ1-4
CDR3 protein: CASSPDSVGEKLFF
CDR3 DNA: TGCGCCAGCAGTCCGGACAGCGTGGGGGAAAAACTGTTTTTT

clone size: many
D gene: TRBD2
V gene: TRBV6-2/TRBV6-3
J gene: TRBJ2-5
CDR3 protein: CASRGGTSGIRGETQYF
CDR3 DNA: TGTGCCAGCAGGGGGGGAACTAGCGGGATCCGCGGGGAGACCCAGTACTTC

clone size: many
D gene: -
V gene: TRBV30
J gene: TRBJ1-4
CDR3 protein: CAWSAGTTTSEKLFF
CDR3 DNA: TGTGCCTGGAGTGCCGGGACAACTACCTCTGAAAAACTGTTTTTT

clone size: many
D gene: -
V gene: TRBV20-1
J gene: TRBJ1-6
CDR3 protein: CSAHGDNSPLHF
CDR3 DNA: TGCAGTGCTCATGGAGATAATTCACCCCTCCACTTT

clone size: many
D gene: TRBD1
V gene: TRBV11-2
J gene: TRBJ1-2
CDR3 protein: CASSSLTGVYGYTF
CDR3 DNA: TGTGCCAGCAGCTCCCTGACAGGGGTCTATGGCTACACCTTC

clone size: -
D gene: -
V gene: TRBV29-1
J gene: TRBJ2-1
CDR3 protein: CSAKRLGKYNEQFF
CDR3 DNA: TGCAGCGCAAAAAGATTGGGCAAATACAATGAGCAGTTCTTC

clone size: many
D gene: -
V gene: TRBV12-3/TRBV12-4
J gene: TRBJ1-1
CDR3 protein: CASSLTATQAFF
CDR3 DNA: TGTGCCAGCAGTTTGACTGCTACCCAAGCTTTCTTT

clone size: many
D gene: -
V gene: TRBV5-1
J gene: TRBJ2-5
CDR3 protein: CASSLGSEETQYF
CDR3 DNA: TGCGCCAGCAGCTTAGGCAGCGAGGAGACCCAGTACTTC

clone size: few
D gene: -
V gene: TRBV19
J gene: TRBJ1-1
CDR3 protein: CASSILRETEAFF
CDR3 DNA: TGTGCCAGTAGTATTCTGAGAGAGACTGAAGCTTTCTTT

clone size: few
D gene: -
V gene: TRBV7-2
J gene: TRBJ2-5
CDR3 protein: CASSLRQPDPNF
CDR3 DNA: TGTGCCAGCAGCTTACGACAGCCGGATCCGAACTTC

clone size: many
D gene: -
V gene: TRBV20-1
J gene: TRBJ2-3
CDR3 protein: CSPRKDSTDTQYF
CDR3 DNA: TGCAGCCCGAGGAAGGATAGCACAGATACGCAGTATTTT

clone size: many
D gene: -
V gene: TRBV12-3/TRBV12-4
J gene: TRBJ1-3
CDR3 protein: CASSLIWDPSGNTIYF
CDR3 DNA: TGTGCCAGCAGTTTAATCTGGGATCCTTCTGGAAACACCATATATTTT

clone size: many
D gene: -
V gene: TRBV20-1
J gene: TRBJ1-2
CDR3 protein: CSARDLLGFSYGYTF
CDR3 DNA: TGCAGTGCTAGAGATCTCTTGGGGTTCTCCTATGGCTACACCTTC

clone size: -
D gene: -
V gene: TRBV6-2/TRBV6-3
J gene: TRBJ2-5
CDR3 protein: CASSYSTPETQYF
CDR3 DNA: TGTGCCAGCAGTTACTCGACGCCGGAGACCCAGTACTTC

clone size: many
D gene: -
V gene: TRBV28
J gene: TRBJ1-3
CDR3 protein: CASSLDRESSGNTIYF
CDR3 DNA: TGTGCCAGCAGTTTAGATCGGGAAAGCTCTGGAAACACCATATATTTT

clone size: many
D gene: -
V gene: TRBV9
J gene: TRBJ1-2
CDR3 protein: CASSKAAEIANYGYTF
CDR3 DNA: TGTGCCAGCAGCAAAGCGGCGGAGATAGCTAACTATGGCTACACCTTC

clone size: -
D gene: TRBD2
V gene: TRBV5-1
J gene: TRBJ2-4
CDR3 protein: CASSLAGERGNIQYF
CDR3 DNA: TGCGCCAGCAGCTTGGCCGGGGAGCGGGGAAACATTCAGTACTTC

clone size: many
D gene: -
V gene: TRBV12-3/TRBV12-4
J gene: TRBJ1-2
CDR3 protein: CASSLGGSDGYTF
CDR3 DNA: TGTGCCAGCAGTTTAGGGGGGTCCGATGGCTACACCTTC

clone size: few
D gene: TRBD1
V gene: TRBV7-9
J gene: TRBJ1-1
CDR3 protein: CASSSAVTGDTEAFF
CDR3 DNA: TGTGCCAGCAGCTCAGCCGTGACAGGGGACACTGAAGCTTTCTTT

clone size: many
D gene: -
V gene: TRBV27
J gene: TRBJ1-1
CDR3 protein: CASSLSSTFNTEAFF
CDR3 DNA: TGTGCCAGCAGTTTATCGAGTACCTTCAACACTGAAGCTTTCTTT

clone size: -
D gene: -
V gene: TRBV18
J gene: TRBJ2-7
CDR3 protein: CASSKGHNYEQYF
CDR3 DNA: TGTGCCAGCTCGAAGGGACACAACTACGAGCAGTACTTC

clone size: many
D gene: -
V gene: TRBV9
J gene: TRBJ2-3
CDR3 protein: CASSVEVGGTDTQYF
CDR3 DNA: TGTGCCAGCAGCGTAGAGGTGGGGGGCACAGATACGCAGTATTTT

clone size: many
D gene: TRBD1
V gene: TRBV2
J gene: TRBJ1-2
CDR3 protein: CASRQDTGTGTYGYTF
CDR3 DNA: TGTGCCAGCAGACAGGACACCGGGACAGGGACATATGGCTACACCTTC

clone size: many
D gene: -
V gene: TRBV20-1
J gene: TRBJ1-2
CDR3 protein: CSARQLSYYGYTF
CDR3 DNA: TGCAGTGCGAGACAGCTGAGTTACTATGGCTACACCTTC

clone size: -
D gene: TRBD1
V gene: TRBV11-2
J gene: TRBJ2-2
CDR3 protein: CASSLGQGVNTGELFF
CDR3 DNA: TGTGCCAGCAGCTTAGGACAGGGAGTCAACACCGGGGAGCTGTTTTTT

clone size: many
D gene: -
V gene: TRBV20-1
J gene: TRBJ1-2
CDR3 protein: CSARDEGTLRRRGYTF
CDR3 DNA: TGCAGTGCTAGAGATGAGGGGACACTCCGCCGGCGTGGCTACACCTTC

clone size: -
D gene: TRBD1
V gene: TRBV10-1
J gene: TRBJ2-7
CDR3 protein: CASSELRTGDEQYF
CDR3 DNA: TGCGCCAGCAGTGAGTTACGGACAGGGGACGAGCAGTACTTC

clone size: many
D gene: -
V gene: TRBV7-8
J gene: TRBJ1-6
CDR3 protein: CASSLDSSSRSLHF
CDR3 DNA: TGTGCCAGCAGCTTAGATTCTTCTTCCAGAAGCCTCCACTTT

clone size: -
D gene: -
V gene: TRBV4-1
J gene: TRBJ1-4
CDR3 protein: CASSQEQPNEKLFF
CDR3 DNA: TGCGCCAGCAGCCAAGAGCAGCCTAATGAAAAACTGTTTTTT

clone size: many
D gene: TRBD2
V gene: TRBV20-1
J gene: TRBJ2-3
CDR3 protein: CSARDARLAGGQDTQYF
CDR3 DNA: TGCAGTGCTAGAGACGCGCGACTAGCGGGGGGGCAAGATACGCAGTATTTT

clone size: many
D gene: -
V gene: TRBV30
J gene: TRBJ1-1
CDR3 protein: CAWSEQGIAFF
CDR3 DNA: TGTGCCTGGAGTGAACAGGGTATTGCTTTCTTT

clone size: few
D gene: -
V gene: TRBV5-6
J gene: TRBJ2-2
CDR3 protein: CASSRIQVTGELFF
CDR3 DNA: TGTGCCAGCAGCCGGATACAGGTCACCGGGGAGCTGTTTTTT